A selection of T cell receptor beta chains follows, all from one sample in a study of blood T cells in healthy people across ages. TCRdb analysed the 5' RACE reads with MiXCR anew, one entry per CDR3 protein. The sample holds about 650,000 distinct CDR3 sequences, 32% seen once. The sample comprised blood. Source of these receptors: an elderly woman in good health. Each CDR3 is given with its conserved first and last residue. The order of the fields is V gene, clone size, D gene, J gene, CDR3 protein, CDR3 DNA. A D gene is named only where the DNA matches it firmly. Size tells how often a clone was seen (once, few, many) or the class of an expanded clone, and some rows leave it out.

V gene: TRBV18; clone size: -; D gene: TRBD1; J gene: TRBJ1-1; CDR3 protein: CASSQGEGARTEAFF; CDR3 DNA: TGTGCCAGCTCACAGGGTGAGGGGGCGCGCACTGAAGCTTTCTTT
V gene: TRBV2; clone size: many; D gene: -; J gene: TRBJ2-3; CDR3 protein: CASSEKRSTSTDTQYF; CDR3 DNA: TGTGCCAGCAGTGAAAAAAGATCGACTAGCACAGATACGCAGTATTTT
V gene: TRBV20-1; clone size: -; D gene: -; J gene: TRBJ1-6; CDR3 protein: CSARDLKAGDSPLHF; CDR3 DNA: TGCAGTGCTAGAGACCTAAAGGCAGGGGATTCACCCCTCCACTTT
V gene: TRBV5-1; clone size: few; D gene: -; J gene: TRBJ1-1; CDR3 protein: CASSLASLDTEAFF; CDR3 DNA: TGCGCCAGCAGCTTAGCGAGCTTGGACACTGAAGCTTTCTTT
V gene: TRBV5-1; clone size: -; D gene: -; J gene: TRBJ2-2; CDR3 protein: CASSRTGTPNTGELFF; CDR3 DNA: TGCGCCAGCAGCAGGACCGGGACACCGAACACCGGGGAGCTGTTTTTT
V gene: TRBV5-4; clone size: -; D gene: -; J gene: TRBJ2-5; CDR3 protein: CASSLGLRGSNERYF; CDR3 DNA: TGTGCCAGCAGCTTGGGGTTGCGGGGAAGCAATGAGCGGTACTTC
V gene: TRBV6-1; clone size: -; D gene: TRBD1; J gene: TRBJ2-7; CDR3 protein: CASSTQGASSYNEQYF; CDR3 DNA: TGTGCCAGCAGTACACAGGGGGCAAGCTCCTACAATGAGCAGTACTTC
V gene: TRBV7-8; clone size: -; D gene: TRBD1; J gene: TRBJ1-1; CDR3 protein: CASRPGTGYAEAFF; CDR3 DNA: TGTGCCAGCAGACCCGGGACAGGGTATGCCGAAGCTTTCTTT
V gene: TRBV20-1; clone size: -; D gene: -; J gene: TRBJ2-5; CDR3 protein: CSASLRLGGQETQYF; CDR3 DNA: TGCAGTGCTAGCCTGCGACTGGGGGGTCAAGAGACCCAGTACTTC
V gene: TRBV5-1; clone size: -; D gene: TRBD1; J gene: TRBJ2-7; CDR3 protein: CASSTLQGAGVSEQYF; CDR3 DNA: TGCGCCAGCAGCACCCTACAGGGGGCGGGGGTTAGTGAGCAGTACTTC
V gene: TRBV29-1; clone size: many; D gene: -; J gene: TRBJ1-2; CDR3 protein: CSGGSNYGYTF; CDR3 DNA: TGCAGTGGGGGCTCTAACTATGGCTACACCTTC
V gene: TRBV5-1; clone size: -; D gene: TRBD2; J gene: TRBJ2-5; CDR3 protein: CASSLVGGGAFGETQYF; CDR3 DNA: TGCGCCAGCAGCTTGGTCGGCGGGGGGGCCTTCGGGGAGACCCAGTACTTC
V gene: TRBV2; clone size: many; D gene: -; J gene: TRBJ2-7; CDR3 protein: CASKGTFYEQYF; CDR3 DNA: TGTGCCAGCAAAGGGACATTCTACGAGCAGTACTTC
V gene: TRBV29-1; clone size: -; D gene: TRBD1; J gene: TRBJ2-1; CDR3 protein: CSVVDRGRYNEQFF; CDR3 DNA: TGCAGCGTTGTTGACAGGGGGCGTTACAATGAGCAGTTCTTC
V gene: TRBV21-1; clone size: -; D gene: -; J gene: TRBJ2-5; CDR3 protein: CASSKVDEDQTQYF; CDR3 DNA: TGTGCCAGCAGCAAAGTGGACGAGGACCAGACCCAGTACTTC
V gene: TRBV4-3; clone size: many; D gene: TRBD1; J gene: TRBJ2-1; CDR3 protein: CASSQGGGQGYEQFF; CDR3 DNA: TGCGCCAGCAGCCAAGGGGGAGGACAGGGCTATGAGCAGTTCTTC
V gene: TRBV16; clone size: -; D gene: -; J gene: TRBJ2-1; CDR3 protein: CASSQLSSSYNEQFF; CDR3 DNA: TGTGCCAGCAGCCAACTTTCTAGCTCCTACAATGAGCAGTTCTTC
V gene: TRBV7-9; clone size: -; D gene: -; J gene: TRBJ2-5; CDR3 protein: CASSLARDQETQYF; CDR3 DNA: TGTGCCAGCAGCTTAGCCAGGGATCAAGAGACCCAGTACTTC
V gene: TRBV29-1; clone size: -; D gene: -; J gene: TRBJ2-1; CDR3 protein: CSVASARDNEQFF; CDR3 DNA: TGCAGCGTTGCCTCGGCTAGGGACAATGAGCAGTTCTTC
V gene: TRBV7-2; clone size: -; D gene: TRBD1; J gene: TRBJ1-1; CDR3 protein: CASSLPRTGEMNTEAFF; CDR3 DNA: TGTGCCAGCAGCCTTCCGCGGACAGGCGAAATGAACACTGAAGCTTTCTTT
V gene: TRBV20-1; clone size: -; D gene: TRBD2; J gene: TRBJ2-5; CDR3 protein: CSASPGLAGGETQYF; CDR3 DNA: TGCAGTGCTAGTCCCGGACTAGCGGGAGGAGAGACCCAGTACTTC
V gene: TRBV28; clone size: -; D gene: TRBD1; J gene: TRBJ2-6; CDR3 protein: CASRADRGRSGANVLTF; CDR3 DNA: TGTGCCAGCAGAGCCGACAGGGGACGGTCTGGGGCCAACGTCCTGACTTTC
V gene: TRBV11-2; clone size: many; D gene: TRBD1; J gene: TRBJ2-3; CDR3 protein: CASSLDGQGLDTQYF; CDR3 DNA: TGTGCCAGCAGCTTAGATGGACAGGGTTTAGATACGCAGTATTTT
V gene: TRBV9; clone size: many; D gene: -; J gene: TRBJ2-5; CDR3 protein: CASSVELLGLGQETQYF; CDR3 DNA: TGTGCCAGCAGCGTAGAGTTATTGGGGCTAGGCCAAGAGACCCAGTACTTC
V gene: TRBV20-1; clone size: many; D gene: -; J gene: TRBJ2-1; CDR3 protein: CSAGIRAGWQFF; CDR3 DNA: TGCAGTGCTGGCATTAGGGCGGGTTGGCAGTTCTTC
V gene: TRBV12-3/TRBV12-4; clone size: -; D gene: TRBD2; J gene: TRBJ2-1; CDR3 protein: CASRGLAGESSYNEQFF; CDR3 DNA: TGTGCCAGCCGGGGACTAGCGGGAGAAAGCTCCTACAATGAGCAGTTCTTC
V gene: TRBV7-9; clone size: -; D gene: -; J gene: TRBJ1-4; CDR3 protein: CASSSGRGREKLFF; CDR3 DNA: TGTGCCAGCAGCTCGGGACGGGGGCGCGAAAAACTGTTTTTT
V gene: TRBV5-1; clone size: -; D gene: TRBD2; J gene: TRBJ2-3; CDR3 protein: CASSLVAGGLSDTQYF; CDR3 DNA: TGCGCCAGCAGCTTGGTGGCGGGAGGCCTTTCAGATACGCAGTATTTT
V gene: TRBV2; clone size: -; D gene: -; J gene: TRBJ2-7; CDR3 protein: CASIGRYEQYF; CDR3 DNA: TGTGCCAGCATAGGCAGGTACGAGCAGTACTTC
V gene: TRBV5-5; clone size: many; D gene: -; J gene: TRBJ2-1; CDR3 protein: CASSLIRGEQFF; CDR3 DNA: TGTGCCAGCAGCTTGATCCGGGGTGAGCAGTTCTTC
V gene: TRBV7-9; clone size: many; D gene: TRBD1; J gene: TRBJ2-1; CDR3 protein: CASSWGPGQGVGEQFF; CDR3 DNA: TGTGCCAGCAGCTGGGGGCCGGGACAGGGGGTCGGAGAGCAGTTCTTC
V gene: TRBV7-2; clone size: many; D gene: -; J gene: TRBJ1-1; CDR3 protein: CASSLAGKETEAFF; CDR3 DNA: TGTGCCAGCAGCTTAGCGGGGAAGGAAACTGAAGCTTTCTTT
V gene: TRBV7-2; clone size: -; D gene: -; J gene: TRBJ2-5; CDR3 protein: CASSLGPRGETQYF; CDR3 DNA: TGTGCCAGCAGCTTAGGACCCCGGGGGGAGACCCAGTACTTC
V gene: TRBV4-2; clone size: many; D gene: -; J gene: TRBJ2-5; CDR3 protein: CASSQDRAGSVRYF; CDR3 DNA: TGTGCCAGCAGCCAAGATCGCGCGGGTTCGGTGAGGTACTTC
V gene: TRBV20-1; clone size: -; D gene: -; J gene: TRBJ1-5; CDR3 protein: CSARSGGDFSNQPQHF; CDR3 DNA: TGCAGTGCTAGATCTGGGGGCGACTTTAGCAATCAGCCCCAGCATTTT
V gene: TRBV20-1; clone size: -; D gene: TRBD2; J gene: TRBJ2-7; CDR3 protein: CSARVRSPSGVSYNEQYF; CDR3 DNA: TGCAGTGCTAGAGTGCGGTCGCCTAGCGGGGTCTCCTACAATGAGCAGTACTTC
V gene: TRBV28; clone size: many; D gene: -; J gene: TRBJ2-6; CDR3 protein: CASTLGVSGANVLTF; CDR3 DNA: TGTGCCAGCACTTTAGGGGTTTCTGGGGCCAACGTCCTGACTTTC
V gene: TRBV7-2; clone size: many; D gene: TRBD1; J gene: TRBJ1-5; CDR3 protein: CASSLRGQGTEQPQHF; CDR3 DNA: TGTGCCAGCAGCCTCCGGGGACAGGGTACGGAGCAGCCCCAGCATTTT
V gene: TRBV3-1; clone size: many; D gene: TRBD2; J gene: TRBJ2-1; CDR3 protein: CASSQVAGGPDEQFF; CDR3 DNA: TGTGCCAGCAGCCAAGTAGCGGGGGGGCCGGATGAGCAGTTCTTC
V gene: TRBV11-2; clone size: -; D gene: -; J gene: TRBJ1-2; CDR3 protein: CASSLIQESYGYTF; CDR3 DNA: TGTGCCAGCAGCTTGATACAGGAGTCCTATGGCTACACCTTC
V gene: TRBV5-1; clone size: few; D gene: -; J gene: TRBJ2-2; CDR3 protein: CASSSQPPSGELFF; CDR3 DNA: TGCGCCAGCAGCTCCCAACCGCCCTCCGGGGAGCTGTTTTTT
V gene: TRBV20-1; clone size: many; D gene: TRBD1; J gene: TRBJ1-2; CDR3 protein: CSAIREGQGIIGYTF; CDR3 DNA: TGCAGTGCCATAAGGGAGGGACAGGGAATTATTGGCTACACCTTC
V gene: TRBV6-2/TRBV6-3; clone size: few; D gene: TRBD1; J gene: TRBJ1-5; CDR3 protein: CASSYVQGVRQPQHF; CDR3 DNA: TGTGCCAGCAGTTACGTCCAGGGGGTAAGGCAGCCCCAGCATTTT
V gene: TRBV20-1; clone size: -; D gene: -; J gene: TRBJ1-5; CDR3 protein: CSARPEGHSNQPQHF; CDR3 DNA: TGCAGTGCTAGACCCGAGGGACATAGCAATCAGCCCCAGCATTTT
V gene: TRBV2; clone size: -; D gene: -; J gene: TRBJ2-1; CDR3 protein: CASRVYNEQFF; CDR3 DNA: TGTGCCAGCAGGGTATACAATGAGCAGTTCTTC
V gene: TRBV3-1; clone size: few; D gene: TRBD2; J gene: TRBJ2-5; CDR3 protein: CASSLLGASGGAETQYF; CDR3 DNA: TGTGCCAGCAGCCTCTTGGGGGCTAGCGGGGGGGCAGAGACCCAGTACTTC
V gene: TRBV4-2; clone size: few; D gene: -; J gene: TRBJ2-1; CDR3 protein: CASSPTWREGNEQFF; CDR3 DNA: TGTGCCAGCAGCCCAACTTGGAGGGAAGGCAATGAGCAGTTCTTC
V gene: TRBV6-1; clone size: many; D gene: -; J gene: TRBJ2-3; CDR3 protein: CASSEAWRGRLSDTQYF; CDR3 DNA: TGTGCCAGCAGTGAAGCGTGGAGGGGGCGTCTATCAGATACGCAGTATTTT
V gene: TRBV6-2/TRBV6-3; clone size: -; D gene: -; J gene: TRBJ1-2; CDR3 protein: CASSYPLPRTDPNYGYTF; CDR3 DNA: TGTGCCAGCAGTTACCCTCTCCCTCGGACGGATCCAAACTATGGCTACACCTTC
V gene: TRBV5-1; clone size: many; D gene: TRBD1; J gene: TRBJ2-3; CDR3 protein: CASSDREHGTQYF; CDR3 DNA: TGCGCCAGCAGCGACAGGGAACACGGTACGCAGTATTTT
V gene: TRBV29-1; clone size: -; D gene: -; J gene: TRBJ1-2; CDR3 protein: CSVEPFRGDCGYTF; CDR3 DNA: TGCAGCGTTGAACCGTTCAGGGGCGACTGTGGCTACACCTTC
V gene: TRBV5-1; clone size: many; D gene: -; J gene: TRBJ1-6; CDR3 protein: CASSPGTNYNSPLHF; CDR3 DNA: TGCGCCAGCAGCCCCGGGACGAACTATAATTCACCCCTCCACTTT
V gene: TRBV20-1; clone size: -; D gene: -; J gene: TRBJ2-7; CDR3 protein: CSATRDPVYEQYF; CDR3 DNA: TGCAGTGCTACTCGGGACCCCGTCTACGAGCAGTACTTC
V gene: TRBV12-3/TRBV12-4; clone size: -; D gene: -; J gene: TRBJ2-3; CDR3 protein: CASSVGGPVGADTQYF; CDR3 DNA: TGTGCCAGCAGTGTAGGGGGACCGGTAGGCGCAGATACGCAGTATTTT
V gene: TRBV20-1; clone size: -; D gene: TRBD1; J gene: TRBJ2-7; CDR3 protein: CSASSGQGVYEQYF; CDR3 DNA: TGCAGTGCTAGTAGCGGACAGGGAGTTTACGAGCAGTACTTC
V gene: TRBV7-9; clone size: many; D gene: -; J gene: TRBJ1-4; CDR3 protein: CASSYDGKLFF; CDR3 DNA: TGTGCCAGCAGTTACGACGGAAAACTGTTTTTT
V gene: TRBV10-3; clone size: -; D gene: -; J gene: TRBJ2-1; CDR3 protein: CAILRESSDEQFF; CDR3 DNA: TGTGCCATCTTGCGGGAATCGTCGGATGAGCAGTTCTTC
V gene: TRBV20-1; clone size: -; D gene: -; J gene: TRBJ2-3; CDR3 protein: CGAYREIADTQYF; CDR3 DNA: TGCGGTGCTTACCGGGAGATTGCAGATACGCAGTATTTT